The sequence of this T cell receptor beta chain was determined in a study of cytomegalovirus exposure and HLA in healthy donors. Study-level points and caveats: High sensitivity and specificity were reportedly achieved when the classifier diagnosed cytomegalovirus status. The study put 150 to 200 TCR beta chains on its list as cytomegalovirus-associated.

Profiled with immunoSEQ multiplex PCR; TCRdb holds only in-frame clones, not every one. The sample holds 140,000 to 150,000 clones; about 91% are singletons and the top ten take 3.5% to 5%. This clone was picked up many times. Its antigen remains unidentified. Sample: PBMCs. This sequence originates from a man aged 18 to 30 in good health and CMV-seropositive.

The CDR3 loop is CASSSPTGNTEAFF. CDR3 in DNA: TGTGCCAGCAGTTCCCCGACAGGGAACACTGAAGCTTTCTTT. The gene calls are TRBV28 and TRBJ1-1; perhaps TRBD1 as D (6 bases). Looked up from germline, CDR1 is MDHEN and CDR2 is SYDVKM. V gave up 4 bases and J gave up 1 base, with 10 bases separating them. The CDR3 runs 14 residues.